This T cell receptor beta chain emerged from a study of T cells in Graves' hyperthyroidism and ophthalmopathy. CDR1 is SGHTA and CDR2 is FQGNSA in the germline V gene. The CDR3 contains 15 residues. V dropped 4 bases and J dropped 1 base, with 14 bases sitting between them. In patients aged 18 to 65, hyperthyroidism was newly diagnosed, with duration under 2 months. Those patients with uncontrolled infection, other autoimmune disease, pregnancy or lactation were excluded. Orbital computed tomography, thyroid ultrasound, serum thyroxine and TRAb, and clinical symptoms together informed the diagnoses. Overall study results and limits: Model-based prediction identified ophthalmopathy a median roughly 6.1 months prior to its onset.

This clonotype was seen more than once but under ten times. Its specificity is unknown. What was amplified from RNA transcripts were TCR beta CDR3 regions. TCR CDR3 regions were first amplified by RT-PCR with HTBI primers. TCRdb itself ran the multiplex PCR reads through MiXCR, one entry per CDR3 protein. In the table there are 500,000 to 700,000 distinct CDR3 sequences, approximately 15% of which are singletons. This clonotype was sampled from a woman aged 18-35 years with Graves' hyperthyroidism. The chain joins TRBV7-2 to TRBJ2-7; a possible D gene is TRBD2 (6 bases). The sample was blood. The CDR3, as DNA: TGTGCCAGCAGCTATGTGGCGGGGACGTCCTACGAGCAGTACTTC. The encoded protein is CASSYVAGTSYEQYF.